This T cell receptor beta chain emerged from a study of T-cell reconstitution after alpha-beta-depleted transplantation in children. Unique molecular identifiers were incorporated into the prepared TCRbeta library. TCRdb fed the PCR reads into MiXCR, producing one record per CDR3 protein. The sample consists of around 370,000 distinct CDR3 sequences, over 9% of them appearing once. This clonotype has a single count. Per the germline V gene, CDR1 is SNHLY and CDR2 is FYNNEI. This CDR3 comprises 14 residues. Trimming left V 6 bases short and J 8 bases short, with 16 bases between. Sequenced here: PBMCs from the stem cell graft donor, sampled from the stem cell graft. This TCR derives from a human donor who donated a stem cell graft to a child with acute lymphoblastic leukemia. The chain carries TRBV2 and TRBJ2-2; D unclear. CDR3 sequence (DNA): TGTGCCAGCAGGGCCGTTGGAGACGGGGGGGAGCTGTTTTTT. It yields the protein CASRAVGDGGELFF. Variable domain in full (rest from reference TRBV2 and TRBJ2-2): EPEVTQTPSHQVTQMGQEVILRCVPISNHLYFYWYRQILGQKVEFLVSFYNNEISEKSEIFDDQFSVERPDGSNFTLKIRSTKLEDSAMYFCASRAVGDGGELFFGEGSRLTVL.